This T cell receptor (beta chain) came from a study of T cell responses to AZD1222 COVID-19 vaccine. The study, taken as a whole, reports: Baseline antibody screening turned up just six seropositive AZD1222 recipients.

Notes on this clone: Its matching antigen is unknown.

The CDR3 covers 12 residues. With 11 bases removed from V and 4 bases from J, the gap between germline ends came to 12 bases. From germline, CDR1 is MNHEY and CDR2 SVGAGI. Produced via immunoSEQ multiplex PCR; TCRdb's table is partial and in-frame only. Here the sample spans 150,000 or so clones, around 90% being singletons. This receptor was identified in an adult in good health. The material sequenced was peripheral blood, taken on day 0 of AZD1222 vaccination. The chain combines TRBV6-5 with TRBJ1-3; D perhaps matches TRBD1 (5 bases). CDR3 DNA: TGTGCCGCTGGGGGATGGGGAAACACCATATATTTT. Its protein product is CAAGGWGNTIYF.